The following is a TCR beta chain sequence with its context. Each subset's genomic DNA was split evenly across several immunoSEQ plates. The method was immunoSEQ multiplex PCR; TCRdb's version includes in-frame clones alone and lacks a portion of them. The sample includes about 2.1 million clones, over 85% seen only once; the top ten take over 1.5%. The data are from a study of shared clonotypes between healthy human individuals. Study-wide context: Used for every donor were three CD4 naive, three CD4 memory, two CD8 naive and one CD8 memory plate.

V was trimmed by 0 bases and J by 6 bases, leaving 10 bases between them. CDR3 length: 14 amino acids. In germline, CDR1 is SGHRS, CDR2 YFSETQ. Positive CCR7 selection of CD45RO-negative cells yielded the naive CD8 cells, and terminally differentiated effector memory CD45RA+ cells were excluded. This clonotype was sampled from a man aged 18 to 30 in good health. Some clones in this sample may be carry-over from other donors' samples. The J gene is TRBJ2-1, the V gene TRBV5-1; D is perhaps TRBD2 (5 bases). The material sequenced was naive CD8+ T cells from PBMCs. The CDR3 DNA follows: TGCGCCAGCAGCTTGGTTCTCGGAGGCAATGAGCAGTTCTTC. This encodes CASSLVLGGNEQFF.